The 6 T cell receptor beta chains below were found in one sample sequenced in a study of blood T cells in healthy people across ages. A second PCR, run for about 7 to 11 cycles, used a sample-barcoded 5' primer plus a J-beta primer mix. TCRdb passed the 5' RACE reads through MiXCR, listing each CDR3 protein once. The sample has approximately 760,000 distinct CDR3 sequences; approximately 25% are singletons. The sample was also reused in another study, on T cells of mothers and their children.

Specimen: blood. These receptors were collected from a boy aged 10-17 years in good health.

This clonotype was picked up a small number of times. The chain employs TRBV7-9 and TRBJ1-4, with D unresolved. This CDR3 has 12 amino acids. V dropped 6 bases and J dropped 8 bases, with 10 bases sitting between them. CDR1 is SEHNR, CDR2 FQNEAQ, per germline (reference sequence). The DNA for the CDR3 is TGTGCCAGCAGTACCCTCCAGGAAAAACTGTTTTTT. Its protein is CASSTLQEKLFF.

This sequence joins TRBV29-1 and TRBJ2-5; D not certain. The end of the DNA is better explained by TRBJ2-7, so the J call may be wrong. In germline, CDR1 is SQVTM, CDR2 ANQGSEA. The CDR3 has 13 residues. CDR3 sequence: CSVATRLSYEQYF. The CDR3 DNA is TGCAGCGTTGCCACGCGGTTGTCCTACGAGCAGTACTTC.

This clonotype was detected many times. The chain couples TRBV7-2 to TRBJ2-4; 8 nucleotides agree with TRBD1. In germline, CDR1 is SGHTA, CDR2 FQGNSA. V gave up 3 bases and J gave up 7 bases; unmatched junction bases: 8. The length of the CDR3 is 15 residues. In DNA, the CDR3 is TGTGCCAGCAGCTTTAAAGGACAGGGTGCGAACATTCAGTACTTC. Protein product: CASSFKGQGANIQYF.

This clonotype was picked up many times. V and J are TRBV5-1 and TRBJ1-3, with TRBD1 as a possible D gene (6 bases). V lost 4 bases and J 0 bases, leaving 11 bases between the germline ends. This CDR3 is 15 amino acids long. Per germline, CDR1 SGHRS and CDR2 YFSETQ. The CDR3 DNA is TGCGCCAGCAGCCTACAGGGTGACTCTGGAAACACCATATATTTT. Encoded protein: CASSLQGDSGNTIYF.

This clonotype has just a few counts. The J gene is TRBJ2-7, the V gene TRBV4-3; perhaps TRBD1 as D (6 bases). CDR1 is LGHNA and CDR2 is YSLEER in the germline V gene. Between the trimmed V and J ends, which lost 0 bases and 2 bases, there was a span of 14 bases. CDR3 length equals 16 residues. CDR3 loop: CASSQDSGDRAYEQYF. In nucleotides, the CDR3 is TGCGCCAGCAGCCAAGATTCAGGGGATCGGGCCTACGAGCAGTACTTC.

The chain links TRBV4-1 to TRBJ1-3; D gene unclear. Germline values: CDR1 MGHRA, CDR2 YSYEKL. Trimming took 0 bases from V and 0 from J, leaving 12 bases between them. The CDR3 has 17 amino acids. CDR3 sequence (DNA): TGCGCCAGCAGCCAAGATCCTCCCGAGGGCTCTGGAAACACCATATATTTT. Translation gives CASSQDPPEGSGNTIYF.